This TCR beta chain derives from a study of cytomegalovirus exposure and HLA in healthy donors. General study results and limits: In a later analysis, TCR beta V- and J-gene trimming was associated with a missense DCLRE1C variant.

Primers included in the PCR were 60 Vbeta and 13 Jbeta primers. The data were produced by immunoSEQ multiplex PCR, yet TCRdb's version contains in-frame clones alone and is incomplete. The sample holds about 170,000 clones, more than 70% seen once. This CDR3 comprises 16 residues. V dropped 0 bases and J dropped 0 bases, with 11 bases sitting between them. Germline loops: CDR1 MGHRA, CDR2 YSYEKL. In its sample, this clone was seen a few times. Its antigen is currently unknown. The sequenced sample was PBMCs. The chain combines TRBV4-1 with TRBJ1-2, with D perhaps TRBD1 (5 bases). The receptor's source is a girl aged 10 to 17 in good health and CMV-seronegative. CDR3 DNA sequence: TGCGCCAGCAGCCAAGATCCGGCAGGGACTAACTATGGCTACACCTTC. This encodes CASSQDPAGTNYGYTF.